A selection of T cell receptor beta chains follows, all from one sample in a study of identical twins. TCRdb re-called the 5' RACE reads with MiXCR, one entry per CDR3 protein. The sample lists more than 1.5 million distinct CDR3 sequences; 25% to 35% were seen once. Material for sequencing was cord blood. Receptors were obtained from a newborn girl in good health. Each CDR3 is given with its conserved first and last residue. A D gene is named only where the DNA matches it firmly. Size is stated for part of the rows, as once, few or many counts, or as a class when the clone is expanded.

size: many; D: TRBD1; V: TRBV20-1; J: TRBJ1-5; DNA: TGCAGTGCACGGACAGGGAGGGATCAGCCCCAGCATTTT; CDR3: CSARTGRDQPQHF
size: .; D: .; V: TRBV4-1; J: TRBJ1-2; DNA: TGCGCCAGCAGCCAACAGGGCGTCGGCTATGGCTACACCTTC; CDR3: CASSQQGVGYGYTF
size: .; D: .; V: TRBV12-3/TRBV12-4; J: TRBJ1-2; DNA: TGTGCCAGCAGATTGGCCAGGGCCGGCGGCTACACCTTC; CDR3: CASRLARAGGYTF
size: few; D: .; V: TRBV6-4; J: TRBJ2-3; DNA: TGTGCCAGCAGTGACTCAGAATCTAGCACAGATACGCAGTATTTT; CDR3: CASSDSESSTDTQYF
size: .; D: TRBD2; V: TRBV2; J: TRBJ2-3; DNA: TGTGCCAGCAAAGCGGGGGGGGTTGCAGATACGCAGTATTTT; CDR3: CASKAGGVADTQYF
size: .; D: .; V: TRBV5-1; J: TRBJ2-2; DNA: TGCGCCAGCAGCTTGGTGTTCGGGAAAGGCGGGGAGCTGTTTTTT; CDR3: CASSLVFGKGGELFF
size: .; D: .; V: TRBV10-3; J: TRBJ1-1; DNA: TGTGCCATCAGTGCATTCATGAACACTGAAGCTTTCTTT; CDR3: CAISAFMNTEAFF
size: few; D: .; V: TRBV15; J: TRBJ2-4; DNA: TGTGCCACCAGCAGCAGGGCCAAAAACATTCAGTACTTC; CDR3: CATSSRAKNIQYF
size: .; D: TRBD2; V: TRBV28; J: TRBJ2-7; DNA: TGTGCCAGCAGTTCCCCTGGGACTAGCCTCTACGAGCAGTACTTC; CDR3: CASSSPGTSLYEQYF
size: few; D: .; V: TRBV6-1; J: TRBJ1-2; DNA: TGTGCCAGCAGTGACGAGGATGGCTACACCTTC; CDR3: CASSDEDGYTF
size: .; D: .; V: TRBV2; J: TRBJ2-5; DNA: TGTGCCAGCACTGTTCAAGAGACCCAGTACTTC; CDR3: CASTVQETQYF
size: .; D: TRBD2; V: TRBV5-1; J: TRBJ2-1; DNA: TGCGCCAGCAGCTTGGCTCCAGCGGGAGTTGAGCAGTTCTTC; CDR3: CASSLAPAGVEQFF
size: .; D: TRBD1; V: TRBV28; J: TRBJ2-3; DNA: TGTGCCAGCAGGTCCGGGACAGCGTTAGATCCCCGCACAGATACGCAGTATTTT; CDR3: CASRSGTALDPRTDTQYF
size: .; D: .; V: TRBV2; J: TRBJ1-2; DNA: TGTGCCCGGAATGAGCGGGGTCTGGGCTATGGCTACACCTTC; CDR3: CARNERGLGYGYTF
size: .; D: .; V: TRBV29-1; J: TRBJ1-5; DNA: TGCAGCGTCGCGGGACGGTTCAATCAGCCCCAGCATTTT; CDR3: CSVAGRFNQPQHF
size: .; D: .; V: TRBV10-3; J: TRBJ1-2; DNA: TGTACCATCAGTGAACAGGGAGGTCATGGCTACACCTTC; CDR3: CTISEQGGHGYTF
size: .; D: .; V: TRBV12-3/TRBV12-4; J: TRBJ1-2; DNA: TGTGCCAGCAGCCCCGGGACACCTCATGGCTACACCTTC; CDR3: CASSPGTPHGYTF
size: .; D: TRBD1; V: TRBV29-1; J: TRBJ2-7; DNA: TGCAGCGTTGAGTCTCAGGGGGCCTACGAGCAGTACTTC; CDR3: CSVESQGAYEQYF
size: .; D: .; V: TRBV6-1; J: TRBJ1-5; DNA: TGTGCCAGCAGTGAACGGGGAGATCAGCCCCAGCATTTT; CDR3: CASSERGDQPQHF
size: few; D: TRBD1; V: TRBV20-1; J: TRBJ2-3; DNA: TGCAGTGCTAAGGACAGGGCCCCTTCAGATACGCAGTATTTT; CDR3: CSAKDRAPSDTQYF